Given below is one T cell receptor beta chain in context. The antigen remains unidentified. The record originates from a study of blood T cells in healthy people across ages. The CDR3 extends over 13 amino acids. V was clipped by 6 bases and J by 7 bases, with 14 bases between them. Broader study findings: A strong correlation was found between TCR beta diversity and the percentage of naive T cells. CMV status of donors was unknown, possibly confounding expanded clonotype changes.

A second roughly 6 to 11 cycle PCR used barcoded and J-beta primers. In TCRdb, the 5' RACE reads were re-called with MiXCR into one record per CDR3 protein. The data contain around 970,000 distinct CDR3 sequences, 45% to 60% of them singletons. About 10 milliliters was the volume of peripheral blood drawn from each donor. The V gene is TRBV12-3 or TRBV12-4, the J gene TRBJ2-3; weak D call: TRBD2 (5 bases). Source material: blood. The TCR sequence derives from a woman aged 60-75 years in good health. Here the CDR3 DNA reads TGTGCCAGCAGCAGAGCGCGGGCCAATACGCAGTATTTT. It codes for CASSRARANTQYF.